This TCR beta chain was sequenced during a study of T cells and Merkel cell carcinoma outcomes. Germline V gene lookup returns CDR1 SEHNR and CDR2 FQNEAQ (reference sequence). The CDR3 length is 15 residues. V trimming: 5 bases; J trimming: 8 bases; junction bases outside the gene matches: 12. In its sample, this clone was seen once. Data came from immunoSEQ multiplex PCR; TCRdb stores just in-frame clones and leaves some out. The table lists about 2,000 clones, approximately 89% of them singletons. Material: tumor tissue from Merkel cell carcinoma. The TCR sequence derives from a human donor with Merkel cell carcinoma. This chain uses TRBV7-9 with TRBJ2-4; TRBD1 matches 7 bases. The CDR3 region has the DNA TGTGCCAGCAGCCTCGGCGGGCAGGGGGTATACATTCAGTACTTC. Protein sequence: CASSLGGQGVYIQYF.